A selection of T cell receptor beta chains follows, all from one sample in a study of neoadjuvant anti-PD-1 for oral cavity cancer. TCRdb keeps only in-frame clones here, not all; method: immunoSEQ multiplex PCR. This sample has more than 30,000 clones; 35% to 45% occur once, and the top ten carry around 16%. The material sequenced was tumor tissue, taken after nivolumab (anti-PD-1) treatment. These receptors all stem from a person aged 35-79 years with oral cavity squamous cell carcinoma. CDR3s include the opening cysteine and the closing phenylalanine or tryptophan. A D gene is named only where the DNA matches it firmly. Expanded clones are given a class, and other clones once, few, many or no size at all.

>TRBJ1-1|TRBD1|few|TRBV7-8
TGTGCCAGCAGCATAGTACGGACAGGCGGAGAAGCTTTCTTT
CASSIVRTGGEAFF
>TRBJ2-3|TRBD1|-|TRBV2
TGTGCCAGCACCGGGACAGGAGGGGCAGATACGCAGTATTTT
CASTGTGGADTQYF
>TRBJ1-1|-|-|TRBV7-9
TGTGCCAGCAGCTTAAACAGGGTGGCTTTCTTT
CASSLNRVAFF
>TRBJ1-2|TRBD1|-|TRBV19
TGTGCCAGTAGTATACCTCAGGGGGCTCTCGGCTCCAACTATGGCTACACCTTC
CASSIPQGALGSNYGYTF
>TRBJ1-1|TRBD1|few|TRBV5-1
TGCGCCAGCAGCGCTTCGACAGGGCCTCACACTGAAGCTTTCTTT
CASSASTGPHTEAFF
>TRBJ2-1|-|-|TRBV18
TGTGCCAGCTCACCTTTCCTACAGACCGACTACAATGAGCAGTTCTTC
CASSPFLQTDYNEQFF
>TRBJ2-7|TRBD2|-|TRBV5-1
TGCGCCAGCAGCAGGGGAGGACTAGCGGGAGGGGCAGGGTACGAGCAGTACTTC
CASSRGGLAGGAGYEQYF
>TRBJ1-2|-|-|TRBV10-3
TGTGCCATCAGTGAGTCCGGGAGAGGAGGCTACACCTTC
CAISESGRGGYTF
>TRBJ1-1|-|-|TRBV29-1
TGCAGCGTTCCGAGGGGGGTCACTGAAGCTTTCTTT
CSVPRGVTEAFF
>TRBJ2-5|-|-|TRBV15
TGTGCCACCAGCAGAGGGGCGGGTAGGGAGACCCAGTACTTC
CATSRGAGRETQYF
>TRBJ2-1|TRBD2|-|TRBV9
TGTGCCACCTCCAGACTAGCGGACTCCTACAATGAGCAGTTCTTC
CATSRLADSYNEQFF
>TRBJ1-5|TRBD1|-|TRBV15
TGTGCCACCAGCAGGACCTTCGGACAGGCTAGATTTTACAATCAGCCCCAGCATTTT
CATSRTFGQARFYNQPQHF
>TRBJ1-3|-|-|TRBV2
TGTGCCAGCACAACAGGGATCACTGGAAACACCATATATTTT
CASTTGITGNTIYF
>TRBJ1-2|-|few|TRBV14
TGTGCCAGCAGCAAAAGGGGGAGAGATTACTATGGCTACACCTTC
CASSKRGRDYYGYTF
>TRBJ1-2|-|-|TRBV10-3
TGTGCCATCAGTGAGACCGGGGACCCGAATGGCTACACCTTC
CAISETGDPNGYTF
>TRBJ1-2|TRBD1|-|TRBV6-1
TGTGCCAGCAGTGATACAGGGGCTCGTGGCTACACCTTC
CASSDTGARGYTF
>TRBJ1-2|-|many|TRBV27
TGTGCCAGCCGTCAGGGTAGCTATGGCTACACCTTC
CASRQGSYGYTF
>TRBJ2-3|-|-|TRBV6-5
TGTGCCAGTAAGGGGGAATCGCAGTATTTT
CASKGESQYF
>TRBJ2-2|-|-|TRBV29-1
TGCAGCGCCTGGGACTCCTCTACCGGGGAGCTGTTTTTT
CSAWDSSTGELFF
>TRBJ2-7|TRBD1|few|TRBV6-6
TGTGCCAGCAGCCCGGACAGGGCCGCCTACGAGCAGTACTTC
CASSPDRAAYEQYF
>TRBJ1-1|-|few|TRBV19
TGTGCCAGTTCCGGAGCGAACACTGAAGCTTTCTTT
CASSGANTEAFF
>TRBJ1-2|TRBD1|-|TRBV4-2
TGTGCCAGCAGCCAGTCGGACAGGGGAGATGGCTACACCTTC
CASSQSDRGDGYTF
>TRBJ2-5|-|once|TRBV29-1
TGCAGCGTTGAAGGGCTGGAGACCCAGTACTTC
CSVEGLETQYF
>TRBJ2-5|-|few|TRBV10-2
TGCGCCAGCAGTGAGCAAACGCAAGAGACCCAGTACTTC
CASSEQTQETQYF
>TRBJ2-7|TRBD1|-|TRBV11-2
TGTGCCAGCAGCTCGACAGGGGGGTCCTACGAGCAGTACTTC
CASSSTGGSYEQYF
>TRBJ1-1|-|-|TRBV27
TGTGCCAGCAGTTTGGAGGCCCTAAGGGGAACTGAAGCTTTCTTT
CASSLEALRGTEAFF
>TRBJ1-2|TRBD1|many|TRBV6-1
TGTGCCAGCAGTGAAGCAGGTTCAGGGGGAACCTATGGCTACACCTTC
CASSEAGSGGTYGYTF
>TRBJ2-2|-|-|TRBV7-9
TGTGCCAGCAGCCCATCTAACACCGGGGAGCTGTTTTTT
CASSPSNTGELFF
>TRBJ1-1|-|-|TRBV29-1
TGCAGCGTTGTGCTGAACACTGAAGCTTTCTTT
CSVVLNTEAFF
>TRBJ2-5|TRBD2|-|TRBV2
TGTGCCAGCATGAGCGGGGGCTCCCCGGAGACCCAGTACTTC
CASMSGGSPETQYF
>TRBJ1-5|-|few|TRBV27
TGTGCCAGCGCCGCAGGGGGCAATCAGCCCCAGCATTTT
CASAAGGNQPQHF
>TRBJ1-2|-|few|TRBV28
TGTGCCAGCAGTTTGACCCTCCCCCACCGGACCTTC
CASSLTLPHRTF
>TRBJ2-7|TRBD1|-|TRBV6-5
TGTGCCAGCAGTTACTCGGTAGGGGGCGGATACGAGCAGTACTTC
CASSYSVGGGYEQYF
>TRBJ2-7|-|-|TRBV14
TGTGCCAGCAGCCCGAGGGTTCGGGGCGTGCAGTACTTC
CASSPRVRGVQYF
>TRBJ2-2|-|few|TRBV7-7
TGTGCCACCCGCTGGATCTCAGCGAACACCGGGGAGCTGTTTTTT
CATRWISANTGELFF
>TRBJ2-7|-|-|TRBV7-6
TGTGCCAGCAGCCCCGGACGGTCTGGTGAGCAGTACTTC
CASSPGRSGEQYF
>TRBJ1-1|-|-|TRBV5-8
TGTGCCAGCAGAAACACTGAAGCTTTCTTT
CASRNTEAFF
>TRBJ2-1|-|few|TRBV18
TGTGCCAGCTCACCTGGGGGGCTCTATCCGTTCTTC
CASSPGGLYPFF
>TRBJ2-7|-|-|TRBV4-1
TGCGCCAGCAGCCAAGAGTCGGGGCGGAGGAGCGAGCAGTACTTC
CASSQESGRRSEQYF
>TRBJ2-1|TRBD2|-|TRBV5-1
TGCGCCAGCAGCTTGACTAGCGGCAATGAGCAGTTCTTC
CASSLTSGNEQFF
>TRBJ1-1|TRBD1|-|TRBV28
TGTGCCGCGCACGACAGGGCCTTAATCACTGAAGCTTTCTTT
CAAHDRALITEAFF
>TRBJ2-1|TRBD2|-|TRBV6-6
TGTGCCAGCAGTTCGACTAGCGGGGACAATGAGCAGTTCTTC
CASSSTSGDNEQFF
>TRBJ1-5|TRBD1|-|TRBV27
TGTGCCAGCAGTTTAGCTTGGACAGGGGTGCGGAATCAGCCCCAGCATTTT
CASSLAWTGVRNQPQHF
>TRBJ2-2|-|-|TRBV5-1
TGCGCCAGCAGCTCCGGACAAGCTAACGGCGGGGAGCTGTTTTTT
CASSSGQANGGELFF
>TRBJ1-5|-|-|TRBV30
TGTGCCTGGAGTGTACTGGGGTCCGGGCAGCCCCAGCATTTT
CAWSVLGSGQPQHF
>TRBJ1-2|-|few|TRBV5-1
TGCGCCAGCAGCCTCGGGACGGCGAGTCATGGCTACACCTTC
CASSLGTASHGYTF
>TRBJ2-3|-|-|TRBV7-9
TGTGCCAGCAGCACCATAGGAGCAGATACGCAGTATTTT
CASSTIGADTQYF
>TRBJ1-4|-|few|TRBV15
TGTGCCACCAGCAGAGATTTCCGGGAAAAACTGTTTTTT
CATSRDFREKLFF
>TRBJ1-5|-|many|TRBV30
TGTGCCTGGAGCGGGCAGCTAGATCAGCCCCAGCATTTT
CAWSGQLDQPQHF
>TRBJ2-1|TRBD2|few|TRBV6-1
TGTGCCAGCAGGAGGACTAGCAATGAGCAGTTCTTC
CASRRTSNEQFF
>TRBJ2-7|TRBD1|-|TRBV7-9
TGTGCCAGCAGCTGGGACAGTACGGACGAGCAGTACTTC
CASSWDSTDEQYF
>TRBJ1-1|-|-|TRBV16
TGTGCCAGCAGCCGCAGGGAAACGAGCCCTGAAGCTTTCTTT
CASSRRETSPEAFF
>TRBJ1-5|-|many|TRBV6-1
TGTGCCATCCGGGACCTCCTGGGGGGCAATCAGCCCCAGCATTTT
CAIRDLLGGNQPQHF
>TRBJ1-3|-|-|TRBV5-4
TGTGCCAGCAGCTTAAGAAACTCTGGAAACACCATATATTTT
CASSLRNSGNTIYF
>TRBJ1-2|TRBD1|-|TRBV10-2
TGCGCCAGCAGTGAGAGGAACAGGGGGGCTAACTATGGCTACACCTTC
CASSERNRGANYGYTF